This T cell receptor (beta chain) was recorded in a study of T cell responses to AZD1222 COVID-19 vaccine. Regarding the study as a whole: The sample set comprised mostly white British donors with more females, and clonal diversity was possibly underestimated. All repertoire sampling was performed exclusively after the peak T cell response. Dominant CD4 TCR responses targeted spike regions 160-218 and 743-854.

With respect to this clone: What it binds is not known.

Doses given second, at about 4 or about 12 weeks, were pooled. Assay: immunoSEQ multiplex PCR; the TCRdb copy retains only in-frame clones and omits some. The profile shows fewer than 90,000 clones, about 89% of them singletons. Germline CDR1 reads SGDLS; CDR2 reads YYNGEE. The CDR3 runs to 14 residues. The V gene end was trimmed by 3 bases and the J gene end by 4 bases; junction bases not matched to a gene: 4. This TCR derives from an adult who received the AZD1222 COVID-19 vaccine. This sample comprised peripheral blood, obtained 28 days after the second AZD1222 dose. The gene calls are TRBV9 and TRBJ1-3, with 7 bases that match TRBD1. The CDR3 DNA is TGTGCCAGCAGCGCCTGGGACAGCGGAAACACCATATATTTT. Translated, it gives CASSAWDSGNTIYF.